The clone carrying this TCR beta chain came up a few times. Its specificity is unknown. This CDR3 region has 17 residues. V shed 0 bases, J shed 4 bases, and the junction held 4 bases outside the gene matches. Germline V gene data show CDR1 as SGHRS and CDR2 as YFSETQ. The data stem from a study of T cells after yellow fever vaccination. TCRdb re-derived calls from the 5' RACE reads in MiXCR, one entry per CDR3 protein. The sample includes some 240,000 distinct CDR3 sequences, roughly 5.6% of them seen just once. Study outcomes and limitations: A large majority of primary-vaccination clones showed up again after the booster (about 97% CD4, approximately 90% CD8). The secondary response peaked faster, at day 5 versus 15, but was weaker.

The chain is built from TRBV5-1 and TRBJ2-1, with 13 bases fitting TRBD2. The sequencing here drew on CD4+ T cells sorted from PBMCs, taken on the day of the yellow fever booster vaccination. The sequence came from a man between 18 and 35 years old who received the YFV17D yellow fever vaccine. The CDR3 DNA follows: TGCGCCAGCAGCTTGGGGGAGACTAGCGGGGGGTACAATGAGCAGTTCTTC. This encodes CASSLGETSGGYNEQFF.